Listed here are 2 T cell receptor beta chains from one sample, sequenced in a study of T cell responses to AZD1222 COVID-19 vaccine. Libraries were prepared by immunoSEQ multiplex PCR; TCRdb keeps only in-frame clonotypes and omits some of them. The sample includes 100,000 to 120,000 clones, about 90% seen only once; the top ten take roughly 7%. The starting material was peripheral blood, obtained on day 0 of AZD1222 vaccination. The receptors originated from an adult in good health.

This clone was found once. The chain carries TRBV11-2 and TRBJ2-5, with D unresolved. CDR1 is SGHAT and CDR2 is FQNNGV in the germline V gene. The CDR3 length is 13 residues. Trimming stripped 6 bases from V and 2 bases from J, with 10 bases between. CDR3 residues: CASRSPAQETQYF. CDR3 nucleotides: TGTGCCAGCAGATCCCCGGCGCAAGAGACCCAGTACTTC.

J is TRBJ2-7 and V is TRBV29-1; 9 bases match TRBD1. V trimming: 6 bases; J trimming: 0 bases; junction bases outside the gene matches: 3. Germline CDR1 SQVTM, CDR2 ANQGSEA. This CDR3 contains 13 residues. CDR3 residues: CSVGTGSSYEQYF. In DNA form, the CDR3 reads TGCAGCGTCGGGACAGGGAGCTCCTACGAGCAGTACTTC.